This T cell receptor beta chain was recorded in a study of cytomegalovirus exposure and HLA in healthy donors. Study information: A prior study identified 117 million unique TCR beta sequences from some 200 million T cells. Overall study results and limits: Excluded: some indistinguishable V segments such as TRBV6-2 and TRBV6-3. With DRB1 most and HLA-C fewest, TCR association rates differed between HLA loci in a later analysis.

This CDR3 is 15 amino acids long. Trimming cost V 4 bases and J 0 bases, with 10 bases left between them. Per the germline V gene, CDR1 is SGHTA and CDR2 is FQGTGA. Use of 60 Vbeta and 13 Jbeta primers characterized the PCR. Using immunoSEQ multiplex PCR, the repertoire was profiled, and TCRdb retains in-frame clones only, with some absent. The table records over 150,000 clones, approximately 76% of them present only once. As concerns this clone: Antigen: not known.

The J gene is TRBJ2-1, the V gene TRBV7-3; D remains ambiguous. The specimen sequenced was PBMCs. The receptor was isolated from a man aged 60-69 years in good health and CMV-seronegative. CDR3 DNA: TGTGCCAGCAGCTCCCAGGATAGCTCCTACAATGAGCAGTTCTTC. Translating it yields CASSSQDSSYNEQFF.